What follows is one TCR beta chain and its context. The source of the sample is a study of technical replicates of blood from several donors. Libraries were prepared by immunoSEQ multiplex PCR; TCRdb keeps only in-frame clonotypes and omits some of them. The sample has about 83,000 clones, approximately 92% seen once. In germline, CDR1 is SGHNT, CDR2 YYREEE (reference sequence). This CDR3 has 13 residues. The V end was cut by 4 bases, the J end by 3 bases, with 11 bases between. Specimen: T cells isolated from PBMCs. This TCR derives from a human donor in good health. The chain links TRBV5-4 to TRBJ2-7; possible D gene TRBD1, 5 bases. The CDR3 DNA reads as TGTGCCAGCAGCGTGGACAATAACTACGAGCAGTACTTC. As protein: CASSVDNNYEQYF. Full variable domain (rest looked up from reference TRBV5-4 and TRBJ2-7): ETGVTQSPTHLIKTRGQQVTLRCSSQSGHNTVSWYQQALGQGPQFIFQYYREEENGRGNFPPRFSGLQFPNYSSELNVNALELDDSALYLCASSVDNNYEQYFGPGTRLTVT.